This T cell receptor (beta chain) is from a study of T cells in Graves' hyperthyroidism and ophthalmopathy (dated by TCRdb to between 2018 and 2021). Study-level background: Peripheral blood was collected at initial diagnosis, before any treatment. An independent validation cohort of fewer than 20 hyperthyroidism patients and about 16 patients who later progressed to ophthalmopathy tested prospective prediction of ophthalmopathy. The 95 to 100 discovery patients were randomly split 7:3 into training and test sets. To identify TCR V-J signatures that set the groups apart, the researchers used a discovery cohort of 100 patients, made up of 40 to 45 with Graves' ophthalmopathy and about 55 with stable Graves' hyperthyroidism. TCR Vbeta CDR3 sequencing of 130 to 150 peripheral blood samples (roughly 41 ophthalmopathy, about 75 hyperthyroidism and around 17 progressor patients) is reported in the paper. Once sampling was done, hyperthyroidism patients were given methimazole at a starting dose of 30 mg daily, whereas ophthalmopathy patients were given high-dose intravenous methylprednisolone. In roughly six Graves' hyperthyroidism patients, the study also compared T-cell repertoires from thyroid tissue with T-cell repertoires from blood. On the study overall, not on this receptor specifically: A 13 V-J signature model separated ophthalmopathy from stable hyperthyroidism, with just over 85% sensitivity and approximately 81% specificity in cross-validation and 80%/75% in testing. No statistical method was used to fix the sample size in advance, and group allocation was not hidden from the investigators. Most expanded thyroid clonotypes (frequency above 0.001) were also found in blood, which suggests that blood repertoires may mirror thyroid immune responses. In validation, the model predicted progression to ophthalmopathy with 55% to 71% sensitivity and 72% to 85% specificity, a median of about 6 months before onset.

As for this clonotype: No cognate antigen has been identified for it. Per-base qualities were not stored, and no clone one base away is much larger.

The TCR beta CDR3 regions were amplified from the RNA transcripts. The first round of RT-PCR for the TCR CDR3 was performed with the HTBI primer set and the Qiagen OneStep RT-PCR kit. The libraries were constructed in a second round of multiplex PCR and then size-selected and purified. Paired-end sequencing of the libraries was performed with 100 bp reads on an Illumina HiSeq2000. For the original study's pipeline: SOAPnuke was used to process the raw data, with reads discarded if the reads contained adapters or uncalled bases, had a mean Phred below 15, or lacked an exact constant-primer or identifier match. COPE v1.2.5 was used to merge the high-quality paired reads, and each unique nucleotide sequence was defined as a clonotype. MiTCR v1.1 was used to align the clonotypes against IMGT TRBV, TRBD and TRBJ reference segments. Only V-J combinations with frequency above 0.0001, covering 99% to 99.2% of repertoires, were analysed. The TCS score was defined as the ratio of F50 (clonal expansion) to E x V (chaos), calculated using BLOSUM62-based TCRdist between CDR3 peptides within each V-J. Welch's t-statistics and random forest reduced roughly 530 V-J features to roughly 13, which were used in a naive Bayes classifier (R e1071). TCRdb redid the processing of the public reads, applying fastp at Q25 and MiXCR, and retained in-frame beta chains. A single entry per CDR3 protein holds the most common genes and DNA from its merged rows. These V and J calls originate from TCRdb's pipeline instead of the authors' own analysis. This sample holds more than 600,000 distinct CDR3 sequences; about 15% were observed only once. The ten most abundant clones make up around 7.7% of the sample.

Cut back by 2 bases and 0 bases, the V and J ends lie 19 bases apart. CDR1 SGHVS and CDR2 FQNEAQ are derived from the germline V gene. The CDR3 starts with the cysteine, ends with the phenylalanine, and has 19 residues. Only the CDR3 portion is preserved as DNA: 57 bases, with reading frame beginning at the first base. Stable Graves' hyperthyroidism was defined as the absence of progression to ophthalmopathy over 18 months of follow-up. Hyperthyroidism patients were aged 18 to 65 years and newly diagnosed, with disease duration of less than 2 months. Any patient with an uncontrolled infection, another autoimmune disease, pregnancy or lactation was excluded. Diagnoses were established on the basis of clinical symptoms, serum thyroxine and TRAb, thyroid ultrasound, and orbital computed tomography. PBMCs were isolated from about 9.2 ml of fresh peripheral blood by Ficoll-Paque density gradient centrifugation. Trizol reagent was used to extract total RNA, and RNA quality was then checked on an Agilent 2100 Bioanalyzer.

This sequence uses TRBV7-8 and TRBJ2-2; no D gene is confidently identified. The sequenced sample consisted of blood. This TCR derives from a young man with Graves' hyperthyroidism. The nucleotide sequence is TGTGCCAGCAGCTTAATCCGGCAGGAGATGATTTCGAACACCGGGGAGCTGTTTTTT. Translated, it gives CASSLIRQEMISNTGELFF.